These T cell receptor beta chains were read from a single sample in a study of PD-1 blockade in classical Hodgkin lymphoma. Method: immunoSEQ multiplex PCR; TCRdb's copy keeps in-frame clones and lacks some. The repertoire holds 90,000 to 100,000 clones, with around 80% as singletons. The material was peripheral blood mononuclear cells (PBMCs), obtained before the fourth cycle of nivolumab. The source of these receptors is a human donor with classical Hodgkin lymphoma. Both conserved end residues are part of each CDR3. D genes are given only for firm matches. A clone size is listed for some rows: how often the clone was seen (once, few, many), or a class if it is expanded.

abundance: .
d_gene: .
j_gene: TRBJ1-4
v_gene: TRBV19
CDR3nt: TGTGCCAGTAGGAAGGGTGCAACTAATGAAAAACTGTTTTTT
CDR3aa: CASRKGATNEKLFF

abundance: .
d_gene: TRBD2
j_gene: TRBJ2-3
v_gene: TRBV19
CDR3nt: TGTGCCAGTACAGCGGGAGTGAGAGAGGAGGGCACAGATACGCAGTATTTT
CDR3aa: CASTAGVREEGTDTQYF

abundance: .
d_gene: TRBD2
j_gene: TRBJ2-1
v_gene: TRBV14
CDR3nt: TGTGCCAGCAGCCAAGATTGGTGGACTAGACACCAGTTCTTC
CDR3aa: CASSQDWWTRHQFF

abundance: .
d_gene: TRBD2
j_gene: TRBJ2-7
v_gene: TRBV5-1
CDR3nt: TGCGCCAGCAGCTATGAGGGGACTAGCCTCGAGCAGTACTTC
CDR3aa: CASSYEGTSLEQYF

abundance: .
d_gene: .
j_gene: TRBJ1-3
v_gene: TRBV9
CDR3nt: TGTGCCAGCAGCGCCCAGAGCTCTGGAAACACCATATATTTT
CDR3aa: CASSAQSSGNTIYF

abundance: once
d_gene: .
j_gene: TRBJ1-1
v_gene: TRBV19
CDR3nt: TGTGCCAGTAGTCCCCTCGGCAGGGAGGGTGAAGCTTTCTTT
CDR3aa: CASSPLGREGEAFF

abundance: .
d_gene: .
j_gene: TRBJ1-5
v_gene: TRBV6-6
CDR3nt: TGTGCCAGCAGCCGGGGGGACCAGCCCCAGCATTTT
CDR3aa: CASSRGDQPQHF

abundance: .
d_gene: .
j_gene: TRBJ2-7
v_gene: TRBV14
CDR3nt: TGTGCCAGCAGCCTTATAGCGGCCTACGAGCAGTACTTC
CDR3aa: CASSLIAAYEQYF

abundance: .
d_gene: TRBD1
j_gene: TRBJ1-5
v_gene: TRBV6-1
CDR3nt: TGTGCCAGCAGAGGACAGGGTGGTCCCCAGCATTTT
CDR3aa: CASRGQGGPQHF

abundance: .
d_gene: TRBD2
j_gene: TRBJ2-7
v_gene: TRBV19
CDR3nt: TGTGCCAGTAAAATAGCGGGAGGGCCGTCCTACGAGCAGTACTTC
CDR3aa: CASKIAGGPSYEQYF

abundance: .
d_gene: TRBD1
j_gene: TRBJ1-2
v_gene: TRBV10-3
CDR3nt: TGTGCCATCAGTGGACTTCTTCGACAGGGAAGGTATGGCTACACCTTC
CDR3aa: CAISGLLRQGRYGYTF

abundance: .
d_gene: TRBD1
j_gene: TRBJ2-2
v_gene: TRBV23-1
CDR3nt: TGCGCCAGCAGTCAAAGGACAGGGTCAAACACCGGGGAGCTGTTTTTT
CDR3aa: CASSQRTGSNTGELFF

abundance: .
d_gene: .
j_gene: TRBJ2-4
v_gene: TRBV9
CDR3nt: TGTGCCAGCAGCGTAGCTGGTTCGGGAAACATTCAGTACTTC
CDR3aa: CASSVAGSGNIQYF

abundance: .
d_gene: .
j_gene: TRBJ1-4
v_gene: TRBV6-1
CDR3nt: TGTGCCAGCAGTGCTCGCTGGTCGGCAGCAACTAATGAAAAACTGTTTTTT
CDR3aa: CASSARWSAATNEKLFF

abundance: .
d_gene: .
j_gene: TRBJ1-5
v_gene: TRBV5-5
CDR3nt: TGTGCCAGCAGCTTGCGAGGGTGGGATCAGCCCCAGCATTTT
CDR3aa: CASSLRGWDQPQHF

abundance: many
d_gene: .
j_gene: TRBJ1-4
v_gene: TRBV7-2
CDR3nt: TGTGCCAGCAGCAGGGACCGAACCCGCTTGAGGGAAAAACTGTTTTTT
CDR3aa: CASSRDRTRLREKLFF

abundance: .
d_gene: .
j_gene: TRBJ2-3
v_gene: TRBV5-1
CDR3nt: TGCGCCAGCAGCTTGCTGTGGAGCACAGATACGCAGTATTTT
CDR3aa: CASSLLWSTDTQYF

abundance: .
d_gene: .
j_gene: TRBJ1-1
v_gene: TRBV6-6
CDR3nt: TGTGCCAGCAGTTACGGGGGGGATTGGCACACTGAAGCTTTCTTT
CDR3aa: CASSYGGDWHTEAFF

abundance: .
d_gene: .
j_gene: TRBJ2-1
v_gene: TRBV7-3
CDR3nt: TGTGCCAGCAGCTCCCCACCCTACAATGAGCAGTTCTTC
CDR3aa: CASSSPPYNEQFF

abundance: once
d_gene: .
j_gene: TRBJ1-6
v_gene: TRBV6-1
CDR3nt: TGTGCCAGCAGTCCCGACAGAGGGAATTCACCCCTCCACTTT
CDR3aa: CASSPDRGNSPLHF

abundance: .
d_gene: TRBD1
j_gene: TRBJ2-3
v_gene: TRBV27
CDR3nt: TGTGCCAGCAGTTTTTATTCCAGGGGGCATATCGGCACAGATACGCAGTATTTT
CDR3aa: CASSFYSRGHIGTDTQYF

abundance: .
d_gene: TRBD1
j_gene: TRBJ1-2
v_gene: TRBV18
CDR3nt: TGTGCCAGCTCACCACATCCCAGGGGGAAGGGTGGCTACACCTTC
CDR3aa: CASSPHPRGKGGYTF

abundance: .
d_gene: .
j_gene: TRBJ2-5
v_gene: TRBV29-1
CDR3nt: TGCAGCGTTGAACGAGACGGGGCGGGGGAGACCCAGTACTTC
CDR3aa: CSVERDGAGETQYF

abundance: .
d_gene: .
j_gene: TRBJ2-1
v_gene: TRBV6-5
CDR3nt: TGTGCCAGCAGTTACTCTGTCGGCGGGCACAATGAGCAGTTCTTC
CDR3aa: CASSYSVGGHNEQFF

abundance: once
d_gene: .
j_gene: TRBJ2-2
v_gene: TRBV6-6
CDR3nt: TGTGCCAGCAGCAGGGGAAGCGGGGAGCTGTTTTTT
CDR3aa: CASSRGSGELFF

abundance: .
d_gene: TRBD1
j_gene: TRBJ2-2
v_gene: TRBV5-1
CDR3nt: TGCGCCAGCAGCTTGGGATCACCGCTGGACAGGGGGCGCGTCGGGGAGCTGTTTTTT
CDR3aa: CASSLGSPLDRGRVGELFF

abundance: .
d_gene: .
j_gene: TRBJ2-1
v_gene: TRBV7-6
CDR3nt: TGTGCCAGCAGCTTATTGGTAGCCGGTTTCTACAATGAGCAGTTCTTC
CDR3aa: CASSLLVAGFYNEQFF

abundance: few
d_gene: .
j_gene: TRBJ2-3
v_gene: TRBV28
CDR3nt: TGTGCCAGCAGTACCCTAGCAGATACGCAGTATTTT
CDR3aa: CASSTLADTQYF

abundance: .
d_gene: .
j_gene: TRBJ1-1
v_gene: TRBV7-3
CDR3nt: TGTGCCAGCAGCCCCTTACAGTACACTGAAGCTTTCTTT
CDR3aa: CASSPLQYTEAFF

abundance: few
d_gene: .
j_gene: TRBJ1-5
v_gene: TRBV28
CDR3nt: TGTGCCAGCAGTTTATTATCACGGTATAGCGGGGTAAGGAGCAATCAGCCCCAGCATTTT
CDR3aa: CASSLLSRYSGVRSNQPQHF

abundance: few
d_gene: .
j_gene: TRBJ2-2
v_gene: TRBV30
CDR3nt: TGTGCCTGGAGAGGGGACATGAACACCGGGGAGCTGTTTTTT
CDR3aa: CAWRGDMNTGELFF